This section outlines one T cell receptor (beta chain) sequence together with its context. The V segment lost 1 base and the J segment 1 base; nucleotides outside the gene matches: 3. CDR3 length: 16 amino acids. Germline CDR1 reads SEHNR; CDR2 reads FQNEAQ (reference sequence). Libraries were prepared by immunoSEQ multiplex PCR; TCRdb keeps only in-frame clonotypes and omits some of them. The sample includes about 980,000 clones, about three quarters of them seen just once. The sample comes from a study of shared clonotypes between healthy human individuals. The V gene is TRBV7-9, the J gene TRBJ2-2; 7 nucleotides agree with TRBD1. Sequencing was done on a sample of memory CD4+ T cells sorted from blood. Subset: CD45RA-negative fraction. This sequence was found in a man younger than 35 in good health. The CDR3 nucleotides are TGTGCCAGCAGCTTAGGCCGGGACAGGAACACCGGGGAGCTGTTTTTT. This encodes CASSLGRDRNTGELFF.